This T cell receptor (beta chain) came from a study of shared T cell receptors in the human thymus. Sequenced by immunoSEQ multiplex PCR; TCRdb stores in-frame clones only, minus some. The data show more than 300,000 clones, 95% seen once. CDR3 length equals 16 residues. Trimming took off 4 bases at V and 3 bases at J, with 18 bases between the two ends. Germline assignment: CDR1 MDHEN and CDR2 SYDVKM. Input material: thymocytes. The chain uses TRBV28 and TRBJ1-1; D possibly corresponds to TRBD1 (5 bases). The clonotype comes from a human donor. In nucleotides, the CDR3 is TGTGCCAGCAGTTCGGGGGGAAGAGGGGCCGACACTGAAGCTTTCTTT. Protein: CASSSGGRGADTEAFF.